This T cell receptor (beta chain) was recorded in a study of shared clonotypes between healthy human individuals. Researchers ran the assay at a deep level. Some clones are missing from TCRdb's copy, which holds only in-frame ones; the method was immunoSEQ multiplex PCR. The table includes approximately 980,000 clones, 70% to 85% detected once. Donors comprised only Caucasian adults living in Nashville, Tennessee. The investigators split CD4+ cells into a CD45RA+ naive subset and a CD45RA-negative memory subset. This CDR3 is built from 16 residues. V shed 2 bases and J shed 3 bases, with 17 bases lying between them. Germline V gene data show CDR1 as SGHRS and CDR2 as YFSETQ. Comments on this clone: The antigen is not known.

General study results and limits: Larger estimated richness was generally seen in naive subsets than in memory subsets.

The sequenced sample consisted of memory CD4+ T cells sorted from blood. Noted subset: CD45RA-negative fraction. The rearrangement joins TRBV5-1 to TRBJ2-5; a weak D match, TRBD2 (6 bases). The clonotype was recovered from a man younger than 35 in good health. The CDR3 sequence: CASSLTWGSGEETQYF. CDR3 sequence (DNA): TGCGCCAGCAGCTTAACGTGGGGTAGCGGAGAAGAGACCCAGTACTTC.